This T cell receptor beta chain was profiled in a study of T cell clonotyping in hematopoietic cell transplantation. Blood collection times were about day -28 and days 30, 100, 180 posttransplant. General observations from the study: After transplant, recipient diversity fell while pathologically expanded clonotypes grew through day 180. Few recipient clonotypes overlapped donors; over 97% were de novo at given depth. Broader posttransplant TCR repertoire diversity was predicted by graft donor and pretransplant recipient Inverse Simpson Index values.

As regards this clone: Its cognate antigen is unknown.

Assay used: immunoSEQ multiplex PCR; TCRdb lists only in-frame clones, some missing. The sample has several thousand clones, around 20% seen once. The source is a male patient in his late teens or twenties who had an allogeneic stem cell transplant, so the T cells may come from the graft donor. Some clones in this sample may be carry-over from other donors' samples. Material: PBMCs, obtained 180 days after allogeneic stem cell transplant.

The CDR3 loop reads CAGARMGIEQYF. The CDR3 coding sequence is TGTGCCGGAGCCAGGATGGGCATAGAGCAGTACTTC. The chain uses TRBV30 and TRBJ2-7; D remains unclear. CDR1 is GTSNPN and CDR2 is SVGIG in the germline V gene (reference sequence). The CDR3 is 12 residues long. Trimming left V 8 bases short and J 7 bases short, with 18 bases between. The whole variable domain, remainder taken from reference TRBV30 and TRBJ2-7, is SQTIHQWPATLVQPVGSPLSLECTVEGTSNPNLYWYRQAAGRGLQLLFYSVGIGQISSEVPQNLSASRPQDRQFILSSKKLLLSDSGFYLCAGARMGIEQYFGPGTRLTVT.